This TCR beta chain is drawn from a study of cytomegalovirus exposure and HLA in healthy donors. Germline-derived CDR1 and CDR2 are LGHNA and YSLEER. CDR3 length: 15 amino acids. V lost 4 bases and J lost 4; bases outside the gene matches: 7. PCR used 60 Vbeta primers and 13 Jbeta primers. Only in-frame clones appear in the TCRdb table, and some are missing; sequencing was by immunoSEQ multiplex PCR. Recorded for this sample: about 79,000 clones. This rearrangement joins TRBV4-3 to TRBJ2-1, with 7 positions matching TRBD1. Material: PBMCs. The sequence was collected from a young man in good health and CMV-seronegative. CDR3 nucleotide sequence: TGCGCCAGCAGCCCCGTCCCGGGACAGTACAATGAGCAGTTCTTC. Its protein is CASSPVPGQYNEQFF.